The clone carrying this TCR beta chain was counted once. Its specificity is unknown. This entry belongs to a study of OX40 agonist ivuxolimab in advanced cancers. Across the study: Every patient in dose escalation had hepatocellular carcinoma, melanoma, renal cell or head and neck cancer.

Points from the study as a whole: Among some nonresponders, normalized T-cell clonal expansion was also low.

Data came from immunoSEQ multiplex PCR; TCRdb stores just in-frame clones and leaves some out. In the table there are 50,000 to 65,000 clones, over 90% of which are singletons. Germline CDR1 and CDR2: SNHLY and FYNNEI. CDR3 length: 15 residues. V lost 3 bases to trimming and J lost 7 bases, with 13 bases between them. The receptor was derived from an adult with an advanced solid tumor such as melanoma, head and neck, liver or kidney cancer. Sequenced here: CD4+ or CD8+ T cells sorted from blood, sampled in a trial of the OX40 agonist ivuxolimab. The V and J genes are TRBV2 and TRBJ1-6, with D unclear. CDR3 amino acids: CASSDGSPHNSPLHF. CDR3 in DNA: TGTGCCAGCAGTGACGGCAGTCCTCACAATTCACCCCTCCACTTT.